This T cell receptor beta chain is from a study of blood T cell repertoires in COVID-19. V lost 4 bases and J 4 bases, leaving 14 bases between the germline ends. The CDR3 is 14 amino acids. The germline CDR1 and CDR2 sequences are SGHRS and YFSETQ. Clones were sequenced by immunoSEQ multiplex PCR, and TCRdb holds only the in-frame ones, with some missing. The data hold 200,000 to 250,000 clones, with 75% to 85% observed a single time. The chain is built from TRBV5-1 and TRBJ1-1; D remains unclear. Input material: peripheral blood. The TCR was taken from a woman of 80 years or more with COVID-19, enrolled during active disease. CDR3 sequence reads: CASSLNMAGTEAFF. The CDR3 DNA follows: TGCGCCAGCAGCCTGAACATGGCGGGCACTGAAGCTTTCTTT.